Below, 20 T cell receptor beta chains from the same sample are listed, as sequenced in a study of blood T cell repertoires in COVID-19 (dated by TCRdb to the early 2020s). Libraries were made using the immunoSEQ multiplex PCR assay. Imported from immuneACCESS, the table was reduced by TCRdb to in-frame sequences with V and J called. These copies leave out some clones; in studies compared against another copy, an unresolved V gene accounts for under half, and the cause of the remainder is not known. This sample comprises under 150,000 clones, 80% to 90% of them detected only once. Approximately 8% of the sample rests with the top ten. The specimen was peripheral blood. These receptors were taken from a woman in her fifties or sixties with COVID-19, enrolled during active disease.

By share, this clone ranks as medium-sized. The rearrangement uses TRBV7-3 and TRBJ2-3; D possibly corresponds to TRBD2 (6 bases). Germline V CDR1 and CDR2: SGHTA, FQGTGA. The CDR3 sequence is 16 residues long. With 1 base removed from V and 0 bases from J, the gap between germline ends came to 11 bases. As DNA, the CDR3 is TGTGCCAGCAGCTTAAGGGGCGGGGCTAGCACAGATACGCAGTATTTT. It specifies CASSLRGGASTDTQYF. Based on the CDR3 plus reference TRBV7-3 and TRBJ2-3, the full variable domain is GAGVSQTPSNKVTEKGKYVELRCDPISGHTALYWYRQSLGQGPEFLIYFQGTGAADDSGLPNDRFFAVRPEGSVSTLKIQRTERGDSAVYLCASSLRGGASTDTQYFGPGTRLTVL.

V is TRBV27 and J is TRBJ1-5; tentatively, D is TRBD1 (5 bases). The germline V gene encodes CDR1 MNHEY and CDR2 SMNVEV (reference sequence). Trimming pared 4 bases from V and 3 bases from J, leaving 10 bases between. The CDR3 length is 14 residues. CDR3 amino acids: CASSSGFNNQPQHF. The CDR3 region has the DNA TGTGCCAGCAGTTCAGGGTTCAACAATCAGCCCCAGCATTTT.

This clone has a single count. The chain employs TRBV2 and TRBJ2-5, with 11 bases aligning to TRBD2. The CDR3 has 16 amino acids. With 1 base clipped from V and 1 base from J, the junction kept 2 bases outside the gene matches. CDR1 is SNHLY, CDR2 FYNNEI, per germline. The CDR3, as DNA: TGTGCCAGCAGTGAAGTAGCGGGGGGGATCCAAGAGACCCAGTACTTC. It yields the protein CASSEVAGGIQETQYF.

The chain employs TRBV7-9 and TRBJ1-2; 9 nucleotides match TRBD1. This CDR3 has 15 amino acids. Germline lookup yields CDR1 SEHNR and CDR2 FQNEAQ (reference sequence). Trimming cost V 5 bases and J 8 bases; bases outside gene matches: 12. The CDR3: CASSRTGGSRKGYTF. CDR3 nucleotide sequence: TGTGCCAGCAGCCGCACAGGGGGCTCTCGTAAAGGCTACACCTTC.

This rearrangement joins TRBV5-5 to TRBJ2-6; D may be TRBD2 (7 bases). Trimming shortened V by 3 bases and J by 1 base, and 20 bases separated the two germline ends. CDR1 and CDR2 from the germline V gene are SGHKS and YYEKEE (reference sequence). This CDR3 spans 19 amino acids. CDR3 coding DNA: TGTGCCAGCAGCTCTCTCCCGACGGGGGGCGCTTCTGGGGCCAACGTCCTGACTTTC. Protein product: CASSSLPTGGASGANVLTF.

The chain is built from TRBV29-1 and TRBJ2-7; D may be TRBD1 (6 bases). This CDR3 contains 14 residues. The germline gives CDR1 SQVTM, CDR2 ANQGSEA. V was clipped by 0 bases and J by 5 bases, with 14 bases between them. DNA for the CDR3: TGCAGCGTTGAAGATCGGGGAACAGGGAACGAGCAGTACTTC. It is translated as CSVEDRGTGNEQYF.

This clone occurred a few times. The rearrangement links TRBV27 to TRBJ2-5; weak D call: TRBD2 (6 bases). The CDR3 has 14 amino acids. Trimming took off 2 bases at V and 7 bases at J, with 14 bases between the two ends. Germline V gene data show CDR1 as MNHEY and CDR2 as SMNVEV (reference sequence). The CDR3 sequence: CASSLEGRGGTQYF. The CDR3 region has the DNA TGTGCCAGCAGTTTAGAGGGACGGGGAGGGACCCAGTACTTC.

V usage is TRBV27 and J usage is TRBJ1-2, with TRBD1 as a possible D gene (6 bases). Germline V gene lookup returns CDR1 MNHEY and CDR2 SMNVEV (reference sequence). This CDR3 region has 15 residues. V was cut by 4 bases and J by 5 bases, with 17 bases left in between. CDR3 residues: CASSYLDRRFYGYTF. The CDR3 DNA is TGTGCCAGCAGTTATCTCGACAGGAGATTTTATGGCTACACCTTC.

This clone occurred a few times. This chain links TRBV7-2 with TRBJ1-3; D is possibly TRBD1 (6 bases). The V gene lost 8 bases and the J gene lost 0 bases, with 11 bases spanning the gap. The V gene's germline CDR1 is SGHTA and CDR2 FQGNSA. The length of the CDR3 is 14 residues. DNA for the CDR3: TGTGCCAGCGGGGGCAGGATCTCTGGAAACACCATATATTTT. This translates into CASGGRISGNTIYF.

The CDR3, as DNA: TGTGCCAGCAGTCTAACCCCAGGGGGCCACTATGGCTACACCTTC. Encoded protein: CASSLTPGGHYGYTF. This rearrangement joins TRBV27 to TRBJ1-2, with 8 positions matching TRBD1. Trimming at V came to 5 bases and at J to 3 bases, leaving 8 bases not matched to a gene. CDR3 length: 15 residues. Germline CDR1 reads MNHEY; CDR2 reads SMNVEV (reference sequence).

This chain connects TRBV19 to TRBJ1-2, with D perhaps matching TRBD1 (5 bases). V lost 3 bases, J lost 3 bases, and 14 bases lay in between. Germline V gives CDR1 LNHDA, CDR2 SQIVND (reference sequence). The CDR3 has 15 amino acids. CDR3 in DNA: TGTGCCAGTAGTATGACCTTAGGGGTCGACTATGGCTACACCTTC. Translating it yields CASSMTLGVDYGYTF.

The genes are TRBV7-6 and TRBJ1-1, with TRBD1 identical over 7 bases. From germline, CDR1 is SGHVS and CDR2 FNYEAQ. The V gene end was trimmed by 5 bases and the J gene end by 6 bases; junction bases not matched to a gene: 3. The CDR3 extends over 12 amino acids. The CDR3 loop reads CASSLGTAEAFF. The CDR3 DNA reads TGTGCCAGCAGCCTTGGGACAGCTGAAGCTTTCTTT.

Only a few counts were recorded for this clone. The CDR3, as DNA: TGTGCCAGCTCACCCCGACTAGCGGGGGTTCAAAATGAGCAGTTCTTC. This gives the protein CASSPRLAGVQNEQFF. The chain links TRBV18 to TRBJ2-1, with 12 bases fitting TRBD2. This CDR3 region has 16 residues. CDR1 KGHSH and CDR2 LQKENI come from the germline V gene. V was clipped by 3 bases and J by 7 bases; unmatched bases: 7.

This clone was counted only a few times. The V and J genes are TRBV11-2 and TRBJ1-1; 10 bases align to TRBD1. The germline V gene encodes CDR1 SGHAT and CDR2 FQNNGV. The ends lost 5 bases at V and 2 bases at J; junction bases unmatched: 5. CDR3 size: 15 residues. CDR3 nucleotides: TGTGCCAGCAGCCCCCGACAGGGGGCAAACACTGAAGCTTTCTTT. This encodes CASSPRQGANTEAFF.

The table lists this clone with a count of one. The gene calls are TRBV11-2 and TRBJ1-4; the D gene is possibly TRBD1 (5 bases). CDR1 is SGHAT, CDR2 FQNNGV, per germline. The V end was cut by 6 bases, the J end by 5 bases, with 7 bases between. The CDR3 loop spans 12 amino acids. Here the CDR3 reads CASSTGNEKLFF. The CDR3 nucleotides are TGTGCCAGCAGTACAGGAAATGAAAAACTGTTTTTT.

The chain links TRBV24-1 to TRBJ2-5; D gene uncertain. The germline gives CDR1 KGHDR, CDR2 SFDVKD. V lost 5 bases to trimming and J lost 1 base, with 10 bases between them. The CDR3 sequence is 14 residues long. In DNA, the CDR3 is TGTGCCACCAGTGGTAGCAAATTCCAAGAGACCCAGTACTTC. This sequence encodes CATSGSKFQETQYF.

This clone showed up just once. The gene calls are TRBV11-2 and TRBJ1-3; D ambiguous. V gave up 5 bases and J gave up 0 bases, with 8 bases separating them. Germline-derived CDR1 and CDR2 are SGHAT and FQNNGV. This CDR3 contains 14 residues. This CDR3 is CASSRLSSGNTIYF. The CDR3 DNA follows: TGTGCCAGCAGCCGACTGAGCTCTGGAAACACCATATATTTT.

The chain employs TRBV4-1 and TRBJ1-5; tentative D call: TRBD1 (5 bases). Per germline, CDR1 MGHRA and CDR2 YSYEKL. This CDR3 region has 15 residues. V lost 3 bases and J 0 bases, leaving 9 bases between the germline ends. The CDR3: CASSQDQGSNQPQHF. CDR3 nucleotides: TGCGCCAGCAGCCAGGACCAGGGTAGCAATCAGCCCCAGCATTTT.

The chain recombines TRBV27 with TRBJ1-2; tentatively, D is TRBD1 (6 bases). V was trimmed by 4 bases and J by 5 bases, leaving 20 bases between them. Germline loops: CDR1 MNHEY, CDR2 SMNVEV (reference sequence). CDR3 length: 16 residues. CDR3 in amino acids: CASSSVLNPGVYGYTF. DNA of the CDR3: TGTGCCAGCAGTTCAGTTTTGAACCCAGGGGTATATGGCTACACCTTC.

The chain links TRBV3-1 (or the pseudogene TRBV3-2) to TRBJ2-1; 10 nucleotides match TRBD1. Germline V CDR1 and CDR2: LGHDT, YNNKEL (reference sequence). Trimming cost V 2 bases and J 10 bases; bases outside gene matches: 11. The length of the CDR3 is 16 residues. DNA for the CDR3: TGTGCCAGCAGCCAATCACCGGGACAGGGGCTACCCGAGCAGTTCTTC. Residues: CASSQSPGQGLPEQFF.